The TCR beta chain described here comes from a study of blood T cell repertoires in COVID-19 (dated by TCRdb to about 2020). For context, the study as a whole: Samples covering the acute and convalescent phases of COVID-19 were provided by collaborators in the United States, Italy and Spain. The prospective study material was composed of cDNA or gDNA derived from T cells, B-cell-depleted T cells, or PBMCs. Deeply sampled blood TCRbeta repertoires from subjects exposed to, actively infected with, or recovered from COVID-19 were included in the dataset. A freely available public database, intended as a resource for researchers studying the immune response to SARS-CoV-2, is where the repertoires were released. Samples came from the ongoing ImmuneRACE study (first 160 participants) plus 1,254 subjects from 6 global collaborators. The sample metadata nearly always contained a de-identified subject ID, COVID-19 status, age in years and sex. Where HLA class I and class II types were available, the types were taken from metadata supplied by the sample provider, not from assay-based typing.

Ends trimmed: V by 4 bases, J by 2 bases; bases unmatched to a gene: 6. Inclusive of the bounding cysteine and phenylalanine, the CDR3 is 14 residues long. Only the CDR3 DNA stays, 42 bases, in frame from base 1. The CDR1 and CDR2 encoded by the germline V gene are SGHRS and YFSETQ. Another Seattle source contributed samples from volunteer blood donors who had recovered from COVID-19. Whole blood was collected in K2EDTA tubes by collaborating institutions according to the institutions' own protocols. For TCRbeta analysis, collaborators shipped samples in one of three forms: frozen whole blood, isolated PBMCs, or DNA extracted from either of those sample types. Points on this clone: Its specific antigen is unknown. The record has no base qualities; no much larger clone is one base away.

Study-wide findings and limitations: How much clinical and demographic metadata was included differed by source and by participant, and the metadata was provided uncurated.

TCRbeta CDR3 regions were amplified from genomic DNA using the immunoSEQ Assay, a bias-controlled multiplex PCR. For the original study's pipeline: The number of nucleated cells in each sample was estimated from the amplification of reference gene primers within the assay. Sequence reads were collapsed and filtered to measure the absolute abundance of every unique TCRbeta CDR3 rearrangement. Productive Simpson clonality was computed per sample as the square root of Simpson's diversity index over productive rearrangements. Drawn from immuneACCESS, this table holds only the in-frame rearrangements with V and J called that TCRdb kept. Clones are partly lost; checked studies trace under half to an unresolved V gene and leave the rest unexplained. The DNA was the basis for D and trimming; V, J and clone size are from that table. The sample table records 200,000 to 250,000 clones; roughly 84% of these occur just once. The leading ten clones occupy 3% of the sample.

The sequence came from a woman aged 25-40 years who had recovered from COVID-19. The sequencing input was peripheral blood. The V and J segments used are TRBV5-1 and TRBJ2-7, and TRBD1 aligns with 7 junction nucleotides. The CDR3 region reads CASSPRDRTYEQYF. The DNA is as follows: TGCGCCAGCAGCCCCCGGGACAGAACCTACGAGCAGTACTTC.